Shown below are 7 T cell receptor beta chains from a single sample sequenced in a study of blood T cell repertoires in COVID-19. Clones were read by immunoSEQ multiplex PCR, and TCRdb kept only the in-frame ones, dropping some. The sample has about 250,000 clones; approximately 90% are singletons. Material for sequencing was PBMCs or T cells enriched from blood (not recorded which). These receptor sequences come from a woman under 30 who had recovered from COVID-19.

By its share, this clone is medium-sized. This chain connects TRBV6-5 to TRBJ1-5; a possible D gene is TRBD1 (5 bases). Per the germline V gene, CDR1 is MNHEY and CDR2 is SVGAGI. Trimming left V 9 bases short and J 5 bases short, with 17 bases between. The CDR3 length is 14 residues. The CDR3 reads CASSRGEEDQPQHF. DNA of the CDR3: TGTGCCAGTTCACGGGGGGAAGAGGATCAGCCCCAGCATTTT.

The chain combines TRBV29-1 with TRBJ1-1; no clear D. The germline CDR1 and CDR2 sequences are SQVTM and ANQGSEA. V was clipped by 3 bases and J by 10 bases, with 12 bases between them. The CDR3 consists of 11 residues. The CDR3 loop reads CSVEGPEGAFF. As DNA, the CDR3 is TGCAGCGTTGAGGGCCCGGAGGGAGCTTTCTTT. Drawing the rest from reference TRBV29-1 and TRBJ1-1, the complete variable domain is SAVISQKPSRDICQRGTSLTIQCQVDSQVTMMFWYRQQPGQSLTLIATANQGSEATYESGFVIDKFPISRPNLTFSTLTVSNMSPEDSSIYLCSVEGPEGAFFGQGTRLTVV.

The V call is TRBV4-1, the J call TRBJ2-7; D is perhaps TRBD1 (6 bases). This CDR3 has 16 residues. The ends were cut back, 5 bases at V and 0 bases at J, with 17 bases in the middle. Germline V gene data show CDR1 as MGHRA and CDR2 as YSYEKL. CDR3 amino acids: CASSSSRTDISYEQYF. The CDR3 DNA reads TGCGCCAGCAGCAGCTCCAGGACAGATATCTCCTACGAGCAGTACTTC.

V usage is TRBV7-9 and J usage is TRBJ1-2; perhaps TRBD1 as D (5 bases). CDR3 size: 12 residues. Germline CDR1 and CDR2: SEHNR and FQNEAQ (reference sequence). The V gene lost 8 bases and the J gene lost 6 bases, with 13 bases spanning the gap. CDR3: CASLRGVDGYTF. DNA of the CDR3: TGTGCCAGCCTTCGGGGGGTCGATGGCTACACCTTC.

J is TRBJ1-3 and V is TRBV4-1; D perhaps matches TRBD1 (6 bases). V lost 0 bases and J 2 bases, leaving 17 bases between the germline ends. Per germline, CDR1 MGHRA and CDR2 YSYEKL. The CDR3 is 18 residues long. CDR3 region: CASSQDPGAGVTGNTIYF. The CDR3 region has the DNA TGCGCCAGCAGCCAAGACCCGGGGGCGGGAGTAACTGGAAACACCATATATTTT.

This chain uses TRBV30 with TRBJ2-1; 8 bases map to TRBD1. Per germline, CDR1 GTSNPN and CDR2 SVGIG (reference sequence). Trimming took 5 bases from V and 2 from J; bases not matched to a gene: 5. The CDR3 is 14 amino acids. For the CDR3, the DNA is TGTGCCTGGGTGGACAGGGTCACCTACAATGAGCAGTTCTTC. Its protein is CAWVDRVTYNEQFF. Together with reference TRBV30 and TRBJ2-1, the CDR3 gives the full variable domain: SQTIHQWPATLVQPVGSPLSLECTVEGTSNPNLYWYRQAAGRGLQLLFYSVGIGQISSEVPQNLSASRPQDRQFILSSKKLLLSDSGFYLCAWVDRVTYNEQFFGPGTRLTVL.

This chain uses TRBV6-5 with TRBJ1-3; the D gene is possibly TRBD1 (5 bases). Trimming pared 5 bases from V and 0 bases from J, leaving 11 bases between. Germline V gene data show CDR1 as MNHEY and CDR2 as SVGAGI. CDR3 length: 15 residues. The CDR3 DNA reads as TGTGCCAGCAGTACCAGACAGATCTCTGGAAACACCATATATTTT. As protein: CASSTRQISGNTIYF.